This is a list of T cell receptor beta chains from one sample in a study of blood T cells in healthy people across ages. TCRdb itself ran the 5' RACE reads through MiXCR, one entry per CDR3 protein. The sample carries about 290,000 distinct CDR3 sequences, roughly a quarter recorded once. Input material: blood. The source is a woman aged 70 to 79 in good health. Each CDR3 is given with its conserved first and last residue. A D gene is named only where the DNA matches it firmly. Rows may omit the clone size; those that give it use once, few, many or a size class.

d_call: NA; clone_size: few; j_call: TRBJ2-1; v_call: TRBV12-3/TRBV12-4; cdr3_length: 15; cdr3_nt: TGTGCCAGCAGTTTGTTGCAGAGCTCCTACAATGAGCAGTTCTTC; cdr3_aa: CASSLLQSSYNEQFF
d_call: TRBD1; clone_size: few; j_call: TRBJ1-2; v_call: TRBV7-2; cdr3_length: 13; cdr3_nt: TGTGCCAGCAGCCGGGGACAGGGTACTAGCTACACCTTC; cdr3_aa: CASSRGQGTSYTF
d_call: TRBD1; clone_size: few; j_call: TRBJ2-7; v_call: TRBV29-1; cdr3_length: 13; cdr3_nt: TGCAGCGCCCGACAGGGTATCGGCTACGAGCAGTACTTC; cdr3_aa: CSARQGIGYEQYF
d_call: NA; clone_size: few; j_call: TRBJ1-3; v_call: TRBV7-2; cdr3_length: 16; cdr3_nt: TGTGTCAGCAGCTTAGTAGGCAAACTCTCTGGAAACACCATATATTTT; cdr3_aa: CVSSLVGKLSGNTIYF
d_call: NA; clone_size: NA; j_call: TRBJ2-1; v_call: TRBV28; cdr3_length: 15; cdr3_nt: TGTGCCAGCAGCCCTCTGAGCGGACTCGAGGATGAGCAGTTCTTC; cdr3_aa: CASSPLSGLEDEQFF
d_call: NA; clone_size: NA; j_call: TRBJ2-1; v_call: TRBV15; cdr3_length: 13; cdr3_nt: TGTGCCACCAGCAGAGATGTACGCTATGAGCAGTTCTTC; cdr3_aa: CATSRDVRYEQFF
d_call: TRBD2; clone_size: NA; j_call: TRBJ2-1; v_call: TRBV2; cdr3_length: 16; cdr3_nt: TGTGCCAGCCGCGGGACTAGATCAGGTAGAGACAATGAGCAGTTCTTC; cdr3_aa: CASRGTRSGRDNEQFF
d_call: NA; clone_size: many; j_call: TRBJ2-5; v_call: TRBV7-8; cdr3_length: 15; cdr3_nt: TGTGCCAGCAGCCCCCCTAGGGCCCCCCGGGGAGAGCAGTACTTC; cdr3_aa: CASSPPRAPRGEQYF
d_call: TRBD2; clone_size: NA; j_call: TRBJ2-2; v_call: TRBV7-2; cdr3_length: 18; cdr3_nt: TGTGCCAGCAGCTTAGGAGGGGGAGCGGGAGGGCCCTCCGGGGAGCTGTTTTTT; cdr3_aa: CASSLGGGAGGPSGELFF
d_call: TRBD2; clone_size: NA; j_call: TRBJ2-1; v_call: TRBV20-1; cdr3_length: 14; cdr3_nt: TGCAGTGCCCGGACTAGCGGGGCGACGGCTGAGCAGTTCTTC; cdr3_aa: CSARTSGATAEQFF
d_call: NA; clone_size: NA; j_call: TRBJ1-1; v_call: TRBV12-3/TRBV12-4; cdr3_length: 13; cdr3_nt: TGTGCCAGCAGTTTTGCCAGTAGCACTGAAGCTTTCTTT; cdr3_aa: CASSFASSTEAFF
d_call: TRBD1; clone_size: NA; j_call: TRBJ2-7; v_call: TRBV7-9; cdr3_length: 15; cdr3_nt: TGTGCCAGCAGCCGAGTGGGGACAGGAAGACACGAGCAGTACTTC; cdr3_aa: CASSRVGTGRHEQYF
d_call: NA; clone_size: NA; j_call: TRBJ2-1; v_call: TRBV29-1; cdr3_length: 12; cdr3_nt: TGCAGCGTTGTGAAGAACGGGCGTGAGCAGTTCTTC; cdr3_aa: CSVVKNGREQFF
d_call: NA; clone_size: NA; j_call: TRBJ2-5; v_call: TRBV4-1; cdr3_length: 13; cdr3_nt: TGCGCCAGCAGCCAAGTGAGGGTGGGGGAGCAGTACTTC; cdr3_aa: CASSQVRVGEQYF
d_call: TRBD2; clone_size: few; j_call: TRBJ2-7; v_call: TRBV14; cdr3_length: 18; cdr3_nt: TGTGCCAGCAGCCATATTCCCGGGGCAAAAAGCGGGACCTACGAGCAGTACTTC; cdr3_aa: CASSHIPGAKSGTYEQYF
d_call: NA; clone_size: NA; j_call: TRBJ1-5; v_call: TRBV20-1; cdr3_length: 12; cdr3_nt: TGCAGTGCCACTACAGGAGGTCAGCCCCAGCATTTT; cdr3_aa: CSATTGGQPQHF
d_call: NA; clone_size: many; j_call: TRBJ1-2; v_call: TRBV29-1; cdr3_length: 11; cdr3_nt: TGCAGCGTTGAAGAGAACGGGGGCTACACCTTC; cdr3_aa: CSVEENGGYTF
d_call: NA; clone_size: NA; j_call: TRBJ2-6; v_call: TRBV20-1; cdr3_length: 13; cdr3_nt: TGCATTGCTAGACAGTCTGGGGCCAACGTCCTGACTTTC; cdr3_aa: CIARQSGANVLTF
d_call: NA; clone_size: NA; j_call: TRBJ2-2; v_call: TRBV2; cdr3_length: 15; cdr3_nt: TGTGCCAGCAGTGAAGCAGGAGGGGTCACCGGGGAGCTGTTTTTT; cdr3_aa: CASSEAGGVTGELFF
d_call: NA; clone_size: many; j_call: TRBJ1-4; v_call: TRBV29-1; cdr3_length: 14; cdr3_nt: TGCAGCGTTGAGGTTGGAAAGGAAGGTGAAAAATTGTTTTTT; cdr3_aa: CSVEVGKEGEKLFF
d_call: TRBD1; clone_size: few; j_call: TRBJ2-7; v_call: TRBV6-1; cdr3_length: 16; cdr3_nt: TGTGCCAGCAGGCGCGATTCCATGGGACAGAGCTACGAGCAGTACTTC; cdr3_aa: CASRRDSMGQSYEQYF
d_call: NA; clone_size: many; j_call: TRBJ1-1; v_call: TRBV18; cdr3_length: 15; cdr3_nt: TGTGCCAGCTCAATACCGCAGGGCGGTAACACTGAAGCTTTCTTT; cdr3_aa: CASSIPQGGNTEAFF
d_call: NA; clone_size: NA; j_call: TRBJ1-2; v_call: TRBV13; cdr3_length: 13; cdr3_nt: TGTGCCAGCAGCTTAGGGGCAGGGGAAGGCTACACCTTC; cdr3_aa: CASSLGAGEGYTF
d_call: NA; clone_size: NA; j_call: TRBJ2-5; v_call: TRBV18; cdr3_length: 13; cdr3_nt: TGTGCCAGCTCACGGGACTTAGGGGAGACCCAGTACTTC; cdr3_aa: CASSRDLGETQYF
d_call: NA; clone_size: few; j_call: TRBJ2-5; v_call: TRBV3-1; cdr3_length: 16; cdr3_nt: TGTGCCAGCAGCTCGCCATCCAGCCACCTTCAAGAGACCCAGTACTTC; cdr3_aa: CASSSPSSHLQETQYF
d_call: TRBD1; clone_size: few; j_call: TRBJ1-1; v_call: TRBV19; cdr3_length: 15; cdr3_nt: TGTGCCAGTAGTAGGGGACAGACACTTAACACTGAAGCTTTCTTT; cdr3_aa: CASSRGQTLNTEAFF
d_call: NA; clone_size: NA; j_call: TRBJ2-2; v_call: TRBV7-3; cdr3_length: 13; cdr3_nt: TGTGCCGGCAGCGCCACAGGGAGGGGGGAGCTGTTTTTT; cdr3_aa: CAGSATGRGELFF
d_call: TRBD2; clone_size: NA; j_call: TRBJ2-1; v_call: TRBV20-1; cdr3_length: 15; cdr3_nt: TGCAGTGCTAGGGCGGGACTAGCGGGAGGAAATGAGCAGTTCTTC; cdr3_aa: CSARAGLAGGNEQFF
d_call: NA; clone_size: NA; j_call: TRBJ2-1; v_call: TRBV7-9; cdr3_length: 13; cdr3_nt: TGTGCCAGCAGCTTATCCGGACCGAGAGTTGGGTTCTTC; cdr3_aa: CASSLSGPRVGFF
d_call: NA; clone_size: few; j_call: TRBJ2-3; v_call: TRBV20-1; cdr3_length: 14; cdr3_nt: TGCAGTGCTAGAGAACCCGGAAGGGGAGATACGCAGTATTTT; cdr3_aa: CSAREPGRGDTQYF
d_call: NA; clone_size: many; j_call: TRBJ2-7; v_call: TRBV5-1; cdr3_length: 12; cdr3_nt: TGTGCCAGCAGCTTAGACAACTACGAGCAGTACTTC; cdr3_aa: CASSLDNYEQYF
d_call: NA; clone_size: once; j_call: TRBJ1-1; v_call: TRBV20-1; cdr3_length: 13; cdr3_nt: TGCAGTGCTAGAGATACAGGGAAGGTCGCAGCTTTCTTT; cdr3_aa: CSARDTGKVAAFF
d_call: NA; clone_size: NA; j_call: TRBJ2-5; v_call: TRBV4-3; cdr3_length: 15; cdr3_nt: TGCGCCAGCAGCCAAGATCGAAACAGGGAAGAGACCCAGTACTTC; cdr3_aa: CASSQDRNREETQYF
d_call: TRBD2; clone_size: few; j_call: TRBJ2-4; v_call: TRBV7-8; cdr3_length: 19; cdr3_nt: TGTGCCAGCAGCTTAGCCCAGCGGGAGAACTCTCGGGCCAAAAACATTCAGTACTTC; cdr3_aa: CASSLAQRENSRAKNIQYF
d_call: TRBD1; clone_size: few; j_call: TRBJ2-7; v_call: TRBV18; cdr3_length: 16; cdr3_nt: TGTGCCAGCTCACAAACCGTGGGACAGGGGACCTACGAGCAGTACTTC; cdr3_aa: CASSQTVGQGTYEQYF
d_call: TRBD1; clone_size: few; j_call: TRBJ2-3; v_call: TRBV29-1; cdr3_length: 13; cdr3_nt: TGCAGCGTCCCGGGGACAGGGGCCTATACGCAGTATTTT; cdr3_aa: CSVPGTGAYTQYF
d_call: TRBD2; clone_size: NA; j_call: TRBJ2-5; v_call: TRBV28; cdr3_length: 17; cdr3_nt: TGTGCCAGCACCCCTACTAGCGGGAGGAAACCTGGCGAGACCCAGTACTTC; cdr3_aa: CASTPTSGRKPGETQYF
d_call: TRBD1; clone_size: NA; j_call: TRBJ1-5; v_call: TRBV6-2/TRBV6-3; cdr3_length: 17; cdr3_nt: TGTGCCAGCGTATCCCAAACGGGACAGGGTTATAATCAGCCCCAGCATTTT; cdr3_aa: CASVSQTGQGYNQPQHF
d_call: TRBD2; clone_size: many; j_call: TRBJ2-1; v_call: TRBV28; cdr3_length: 16; cdr3_nt: TGTGCCAGCAGTGGCCAGGCCGGGACTAGCTTGAATGAGCAGTTCTTC; cdr3_aa: CASSGQAGTSLNEQFF
d_call: TRBD2; clone_size: NA; j_call: TRBJ2-5; v_call: TRBV3-1; cdr3_length: 14; cdr3_nt: TGTGCCAGCTCCGCTAGCGGGAGTGTCGAGACCCAGTACTTC; cdr3_aa: CASSASGSVETQYF
d_call: NA; clone_size: NA; j_call: TRBJ2-5; v_call: TRBV7-2; cdr3_length: 14; cdr3_nt: TGTGCCAGCAGCCTGAGGGCTCGAGGGGAGACCCAGTACTTC; cdr3_aa: CASSLRARGETQYF
d_call: TRBD1; clone_size: few; j_call: TRBJ2-7; v_call: TRBV6-1; cdr3_length: 14; cdr3_nt: TGTGCCAGCCGTGCCGAACAGGGGGCCTACGAGCAGTACTTC; cdr3_aa: CASRAEQGAYEQYF